The 2 T cell receptor beta chains presented below share a single source sample, sequenced in a study of OX40 agonist ivuxolimab in advanced cancers. The protocol was immunoSEQ multiplex PCR, while the TCRdb copy is restricted to in-frame clones and leaves out a portion. The repertoire consists of 13,000 to 15,000 clones, with around 93% occurring once and the leading ten covering about 20%. The starting material was CD4+ or CD8+ T cells sorted from blood, obtained in a trial of the OX40 agonist ivuxolimab. Receptor source: an adult with an advanced solid tumor such as melanoma, head and neck, liver or kidney cancer.

The chain links TRBV29-1 to TRBJ2-1, with a tentative D call TRBD1 (6 bases). The germline gives CDR1 SQVTM, CDR2 ANQGSEA. V gave up 3 bases and J gave up 0 bases, with 12 bases separating them. The CDR3 is 15 residues long. The CDR3 nucleotides read TGCAGCGTTGAGCAGGGGACCTTCTCCTACAATGAGCAGTTCTTC. This gives the protein CSVEQGTFSYNEQFF.

CDR3 coding DNA: TGTGCCAGCAGTTACGGGACAGCCGCTGAAGCTTTCTTT. Its protein is CASSYGTAAEAFF. This chain connects TRBV6-5 to TRBJ1-1; 7 nucleotides agree with TRBD1. The CDR3 is 13 residues long. J was trimmed by 6 bases and V by 2 bases; bases with no gene match: 3. Germline values: CDR1 MNHEY, CDR2 SVGAGI.